This T cell receptor beta chain was found in a study of shared clonotypes between healthy human individuals. On this clone: A far larger clone is one base from this, pointing to a likely read error. Other nucleotide sequences in the sample specify the same CDR3.

This CDR3 is 18 amino acids long. TCRdb keeps only in-frame clones here, not all; method: immunoSEQ multiplex PCR. Of some 450,000 clones in the sample, approximately 77% were seen once. This clonotype originated in a woman in her forties in good health. Some clones in this sample may be carry-over from other donors' samples. The V gene is TRBV12-2, the J gene TRBJ2-3; TRBD2, as called in the table, went unchecked against the DNA. TRBV12-2 is classified as a pseudogene. The sample comprised PBMCs. CDR3 bases: TGTGCAAGTCGCCAACACGATAGCCCTAGCGGGGACACAGATACACAGTATTTT. Translating it yields CASRQHDSPSGDTDTQYF.